This T cell receptor (beta chain) was retrieved from a study of cytomegalovirus exposure and HLA in healthy donors (dated by TCRdb to about 2017). Regarding the research as a whole: An earlier analysis of roughly 500 of the donors reported 276 Gb of sequence data and 95 million to 120 million unique TCR beta sequences obtained from roughly 170 million T cells. An early release that covered some 640 HLA-typed donors contained approximately 300 gigabases of sequencing data and tens of millions of unique TCR sequences. The genetic ancestry cluster associated with self-reported Caucasian donors included 81% of the approximately 410 genotyped donors. The study was designed to test whether signatures of past pathogen exposure could be identified by cataloging public T cell receptors. Using immunosequencing, the study profiled T cell repertoires from 500 to 800 subjects and related those repertoires to cytomegalovirus serostatus. A separate validation cohort of about 110 different subjects was used in addition to the roughly 670-subject first cohort. To predict cytomegalovirus infection status, the study brought together high-throughput TCR immunosequencing, statistical association of individual TCRs with disease status, and machine learning. In a later analysis, previously published TCR beta repertoires from about 670 donors were re-analyzed and high-resolution HLA genotyping was added so that TCR occurrence patterns could be studied. The later analysis used no new phenotypic data to find candidate immune exposures, relying instead on TCR beta sequences and their occurrence across donors. An earlier analysis of a few hundred of the donors applied high-throughput TCR beta sequencing to assess whether each TCR beta V gene segment acted as functional or pseudogenic. Alongside the repertoire data, information on donor age, sex, ethnicity and CMV serostatus was compiled. A later genetic analysis used genome-wide SNP genotypes for about three fifths of the roughly 700 donors, treating that subset as a discovery cohort. Every repertoire in the discovery cohort had been generated on one and the same sequencing platform. HLA typing covered class I and class II loci at four-digit resolution. Typing coverage varied by locus: roughly 629-640 donors for A, B, C, DRB1 and DQB1; about 520 for DQA1; 606 for DPA1; approximately 450 for DPB1. Because of strong linkage in the cohort, five DR-DQ haplotypes were treated as single units for association and clustering. Among about 360 genotyped donors of the cohort, an average of approximately 250,000 unique TCR beta nucleotide sequences were sequenced per donor, roughly 20% of them non-productive. Beyond this particular receptor, the publication reports: Correlated functional status among segregating V segments might reflect linkage disequilibrium, but an unknown experimental factor could not be ruled out. Because HLA typing was unavailable for some donors at each locus, only the typed subset was used in association tests. Across donors, most TCR sequences were observed very rarely, whereas some public TCRs were present in many individuals. Immune exposure information for the cohort was limited to CMV serostatus. The study listed 150 to 200 TCR beta chains as associated with cytomegalovirus. A further reported finding was that TCR beta sequences accurately predicted the HLA-A and HLA-B alleles for most subjects in the first cohort. In both the original and validation cohorts, the classifier was reported to diagnose cytomegalovirus status with high specificity and sensitivity. In a later analysis, HLA-associated TCR beta chains were found to be more clonally expanded and to have lower generation probabilities than equally common non-associated chains. In an earlier analysis of 587 of the donors, most TCR beta V segments appeared in productive rearrangements about 87% or about 30% of the time, broadly matching IMGT annotations. In a later analysis, the rate of TCR association differed among HLA loci, with DRB1 alleles having the most associated TCRs and HLA-C alleles having the fewest. Three of the identified cytomegalovirus-associated TCR beta chains were confirmed in vitro to be specific for cytomegalovirus antigens. The sequencing pipeline was judged likely to have produced a cluster of highly shared sequence variants as a technical artifact. A later analysis associated 17,000 or so TCR beta sequences with specific HLA alleles at a false discovery rate of 0.05. The 87-base-pair reads could not distinguish some IMGT-functional V segments, including TRBV6-2 and TRBV6-3, so those segments were excluded. A later analysis found that most CMV-associated TCR beta chains appeared HLA-restricted, with HLA associations seemingly driven largely by CMV exposure. The authors suggested that the approach could potentially be generalized to other disease states and immunological phenotypes. When HLA alleles, especially DR and DQ, strongly co-occurred, attributing TCR associations to individual alleles was difficult. Roughly uniform sequencing depth across donors was assumed in presence/absence analyses, although this assumption may not hold. Roughly 17 rarely observed V segments, including chromosome 9 orphons, were excluded from the earlier analysis of 550 to 700 of the donors because counts were too low. A later genetic analysis reported fewer N-insertions in productive TCRs among donors in an Asian-associated ancestry cluster than the roughly 720-donor mean. In a later genetic analysis, a missense DCLRE1C variant was associated with V-gene and J-gene trimming of TCR beta chains, and the association was replicated in an independent cohort. In a later analysis, several top co-occurrence clusters were reported to appear linked to parvovirus B19, influenza, CMV and Epstein-Barr virus. The cohort was sequenced for TCR beta chains only, and without alpha or paired-chain data the features that could be detected were limited.

The library was built by means of the immunoSEQ multiplex PCR assay. The multiplex PCR relied on a mix of 60 forward primers for TCR Vbeta segments and 13 reverse primers for TCR Jbeta segments. The CDR3 region of rearranged TCR beta genes was amplified from genomic DNA with a multiplex PCR assay. The Illumina HiSeq System was used to sequence the amplified TCR beta libraries as 87-base-pair reads. In the paper's pipeline: Across the roughly 670 repertoires, a later analysis counted some 81 million unique TCR beta chains, around 10 million of which were shared by at least two donors. A nearest-neighbor algorithm error-corrected the raw reads and collapsed the reads into unique sequences, merging closely related sequences to remove PCR and sequencing errors. V, D and J gene segments were assigned by aligning CDR3 sequences to IMGT reference sequences. For a sequence to be retained, a match of at least six nucleotides was required to both a V gene segment and a J gene segment. Rearrangements were classified as productive when the CDR3 lacked stop codons and remained in frame with V and J, and all other rearrangements were classified as non-productive. Following IMGT convention, CDR3 was defined as the stretch from the second conserved V-encoded cysteine up to the conserved J-encoded phenylalanine. In an earlier analysis of approximately 500 of the donors, sequences lacking an unambiguous match to a single V gene segment were excluded. In an earlier analysis of approximately 560 of the donors, a V segment was called functional when productive rearrangements were above 56.7%, and segregating when the standard deviation between donors exceeded 5%. A statistical classification framework was built for diagnosing cytomegalovirus status from the catalog of TCR beta chain sequences. In a later analysis, TCR nucleotide sequences were compared against IMGT/GENE-DB human TR gene sequences so that V and J genes could be assigned. The TCRdist pipeline was used in a later analysis to assign CDR3 sequences and most-parsimonious VDJ recombination scenarios. In a later analysis, each TCR beta chain was defined by its CDR3 amino acid sequence together with its V-gene family, and reads lacking a unique V-gene family were excluded. As a way to deal with suspected cross-contamination and a sequencing artifact, a later analysis dropped roughly 600 nucleotide sequences that were highly shared and had low generation probability. For each public chain, a later analysis derived a clonal expansion index from normalized ranks of inferred template counts within each repertoire. In a later analysis, generation probabilities were computed using a VDJ recombination model fitted to out-of-frame rearrangements, and the results were checked against IGoR. In a later analysis, TCR-TCR, TCR-HLA and TCR-CMV co-occurrence was scored with hypergeometric tests, and a repertoire-size bias correction was applied to TCR pairs. False discovery rates were estimated in a later analysis by permuting HLA or CMV assignments 20 times. In a later analysis, co-occurring TCRs were grouped using DBSCAN, with TCRdist sequence similarity added in when clustering inside HLA-allele-positive subsets. Repertoires with fewer than 30,000 or more than 120,000 public chains, plus five repertoires with anomalous nucleotide sharing, were excluded from co-occurrence clustering. The immuneACCESS repertoire file appears here via TCRdb, limited to in-frame rearrangements. These files lack a portion of the clones; in checked studies, under half of the deficit traces to unresolved V genes, and the cause of the others is not known. That table gives V, J and clone size, and the DNA gave D and trimming. This sample's listing comprises approximately 210,000 clones. Roughly 0.98% of the sample rests with the top ten.

Reading the germline V gene gives CDR1 SGHRS and CDR2 YFSETQ. V is cut back by 3 bases and J by 2 bases, with 2 bases in the junction unmatched. Including cysteine and phenylalanine, the CDR3 has 15 amino acids. Only the CDR3 DNA stays, 45 bases, in frame from base 1. The cohort comprised several hundred healthy bone marrow donors. All cohort members were sampled while nominally healthy, although unrecorded immune exposures were likely present. The donor was CMV seropositive and belonged to the group of more than 250 seropositive cohort members. Each donor provided a peripheral blood sample, and peripheral blood mononuclear cells were used for TCR beta sequencing. The Qiagen DNeasy Blood Extraction Kit was used to extract genomic DNA from the blood cell samples. Worth noting for this clone: Its antigen remains undetermined.

The TCR originated in a woman in her twenties or thirties in good health and CMV-seropositive. The source material was PBMCs. The rearrangement joined TRBV5-1 to TRBJ2-1, with 10 middle bases fitting TRBD1. The encoded CDR3 is CASSSGQGPYNEQFF. Here is the DNA: TGCGCCAGCAGCTCGGGACAGGGGCCCTACAATGAGCAGTTCTTC.